Below are 24 T cell receptor beta chains sequenced from a single sample in a study of healthy donors' naive CD4 and CD8 T cells. Each TCR library used 400 to 600 ng of total RNA and a linear amplification protocol. One entry per CDR3 protein, called by TCRdb with MiXCR from the reads. The sample yields 200,000 or so distinct CDR3 sequences, around 70% seen once. The source material was naive CD4+ and CD8+ T cells sorted from blood, pooled from several donors. These receptors were taken from a pool of human donors in good health; the sample pools cells from several healthy donors.

This clonotype came up a few times. This rearrangement joins TRBV4-1 to TRBJ2-3; the match to TRBD2 covers 13 bases. The CDR3 sequence is 21 residues long. V was pared by 3 bases and J by 2 bases, with 17 bases of the junction left unmatched. CDR1 and CDR2 from the germline V gene are MGHRA and YSYEKL. DNA of the CDR3: TGCGCCAGCAGCCACATACCGGGACAAAGGACTAGCGGGAGAGACACAGATACGCAGTATTTT. Amino acids: CASSHIPGQRTSGRDTDTQYF.

The DNA for the CDR3 is TGCAGCGTTGTGGTACAGGGAACCTACGAGCAGTACTTC. Residues: CSVVVQGTYEQYF. The gene calls are TRBV29-1 and TRBJ2-7; tentative D call: TRBD1 (6 bases). Trimming removed 4 bases from V and 2 bases from J, with 12 bases in between. This CDR3 is built from 13 residues. The germline V gene encodes CDR1 SQVTM and CDR2 ANQGSEA.

Written as DNA, the CDR3 is TGTGCCAGCAGTTTATTATTCGTGAGGGGCTACGAGCAGTACTTC. Translating it yields CASSLLFVRGYEQYF. The gene calls are TRBV28 and TRBJ2-7; tentatively, D is TRBD1 or TRBD2 (5 bases each). Trimming took 1 base from V and 3 from J, leaving 13 bases between them. Germline V gives CDR1 MDHEN, CDR2 SYDVKM. CDR3 length equals 15 residues. Supplemented by reference TRBV28 and TRBJ2-7, the full variable domain reads DVKVTQSSRYLVKRTGEKVFLECVQDMDHENMFWYRQDPGLGLRLIYFSYDVKMKEKGDIPEGYSVSREKKERFSLILESASTNQTSMYLCASSLLFVRGYEQYFGPGTRLTVT.

The rearrangement uses TRBV19 and TRBJ2-7; D gene uncertain. The germline V gene has CDR1 LNHDA and CDR2 SQIVND (reference sequence). V lost 5 bases to trimming and J lost 2 bases, with 13 bases between them. The CDR3 is 14 amino acids. CDR3 sequence: CASSPQTYTYEQYF. The CDR3 DNA reads TGTGCCAGTAGTCCCCAGACCTACACCTACGAGCAGTACTTC.

The rearrangement links TRBV6-1 to TRBJ1-2; D possibly corresponds to TRBD1 (5 bases). CDR1 MNHNS and CDR2 SASEGT come from the germline V gene. The CDR3 has 19 residues. The V and J ends lost 1 base and 4 bases respectively, with 25 bases between them. CDR3 amino acids: CASSEESLPGPRLSYGYTF. Written as DNA, the CDR3 is TGTGCCAGCAGTGAAGAGTCCTTACCAGGGCCTCGGTTGAGCTATGGCTACACCTTC.

The chain recombines TRBV5-4 with TRBJ2-1; 9 bases are shared with TRBD2. CDR1 and CDR2 from the germline V gene are SGHNT and YYREEE (reference sequence). The V gene end was trimmed by 3 bases and the J gene end by 10 bases; junction bases not matched to a gene: 5. This CDR3 spans 13 amino acids. For the CDR3, the DNA is TGTGCCAGCAGCTCGACTAGCGGCGCCGAGCAGTTCTTC. Translated: CASSSTSGAEQFF.

This chain uses TRBV21-1 with TRBJ1-5. TRBV21-1 is listed as a pseudogene. This CDR3 spans 18 amino acids. The CDR3 DNA reads as TGTGCCAGCAGCAAAGGGTTTCTAATCTCGGATAGCAATCAGCCCCAGCATTTT. Translating gives CASSKGFLISDSNQPQHF.

This clonotype was recorded once. The chain is built from TRBV27 and TRBJ2-7; a weak D match, TRBD2 (6 bases). From germline, CDR1 is MNHEY and CDR2 SMNVEV (reference sequence). There are 12 residues in the CDR3. V lost 8 bases and J 7 bases, leaving 15 bases between the germline ends. The DNA of the CDR3 is TGTGCCAGCTGGCAGGAGGGTCTTGAGCAGTACTTC. Translated: CASWQEGLEQYF.

The chain couples TRBV20-1 to TRBJ2-7; weak D call: TRBD1 (6 bases). Deletions cut 1 base from V and 1 base from J, with 14 bases between. CDR1 DFQATT and CDR2 SNEGSKA come from the germline V gene (reference sequence). There are 15 residues in the CDR3. The CDR3 spells CSARAPLGASYEQYF. As DNA, the CDR3 is TGCAGTGCTAGAGCCCCCTTGGGGGCATCCTACGAGCAGTACTTC.

V gene TRBV19 combines with J gene TRBJ1-6, with TRBD1 matching over 9 bases. The V gene's germline CDR1 is LNHDA and CDR2 SQIVND (reference sequence). V shed 5 bases, J shed 9 bases, and the junction held 5 bases outside the gene matches. The CDR3 is made up of 14 amino acids. The CDR3 spells CASSVQGAASPLHF. DNA for the CDR3: TGTGCCAGTAGTGTACAGGGGGCGGCTTCACCCCTCCACTTT.

The V call is TRBV12-3 or TRBV12-4, the J call TRBJ1-2; 8 bases map to TRBD1. V gave up 7 bases and J gave up 5 bases; unmatched junction bases: 6. This CDR3 is 13 amino acids long. CDR3 protein: CASTWTGIYGYTF. The CDR3 nucleotides read TGTGCCAGCACCTGGACAGGGATTTATGGCTACACCTTC.

The chain couples TRBV10-3 to TRBJ2-5; D may be TRBD1 or TRBD2 (5 bases each). The CDR3 is 14 residues long. The germline V gene has CDR1 ENHRY and CDR2 SYGVKD. V was cut by 5 bases and J by 3 bases, with 13 bases left in between. CDR3 DNA: TGTGCCATCAGTTGGGGACGGGACGAAGAGACCCAGTACTTC. Its protein is CAISWGRDEETQYF.

The chain employs TRBV6-1 and TRBJ2-7; D perhaps matches TRBD2 (5 bases). Trimming shortened V by 2 bases and J by 4 bases, and 18 bases separated the two germline ends. Germline V gene lookup returns CDR1 MNHNS and CDR2 SASEGT. The CDR3 consists of 16 residues. In DNA form, the CDR3 reads TGTGCCAGCAGTGAAAGTCCCCAGCGCCGAGGGTACGAGCAGTACTTC. It encodes CASSESPQRRGYEQYF.

The gene calls are TRBV5-5 and TRBJ1-1, with D unresolved. The germline gives CDR1 SGHKS, CDR2 YYEKEE (reference sequence). This CDR3 has 16 residues. The ends were cut back, 3 bases at V and 1 base at J, with 16 bases in the middle. CDR3 in amino acids: CASSSRVSNSNTEAFF. The CDR3 coding sequence is TGTGCCAGCAGCTCCCGGGTCTCCAATTCGAACACTGAAGCTTTCTTT.

This clonotype was counted only a few times. The chain recombines TRBV29-1 with TRBJ2-1; 10 bases fit TRBD1. Germline-derived CDR1 and CDR2 are SQVTM and ANQGSEA. The CDR3 sequence is 13 residues long. The V gene end was trimmed by 2 bases and the J gene end by 8 bases; junction bases not matched to a gene: 3. CDR3 in DNA: TGCAGCGTTGAACGGGACAGGGGTTATGAGCAGTTCTTC. Its translation: CSVERDRGYEQFF.

This rearrangement joins TRBV19 to TRBJ2-1; 10 nucleotides match TRBD2. CDR3 length equals 17 residues. Per germline, CDR1 LNHDA and CDR2 SQIVND (reference sequence). V lost 4 bases and J lost 3; bases outside the gene matches: 9. The CDR3 DNA reads as TGTGCCAGTAGTAGACCATTTCGGACTAGCGGCTACAATGAGCAGTTCTTC. This sequence encodes CASSRPFRTSGYNEQFF.

This chain joins TRBV29-1 and TRBJ2-7; D gene unclear. The CDR3 covers 12 residues. Trimming shortened V by 1 base and J by 1 base, and 5 bases separated the two germline ends. From germline, CDR1 is SQVTM and CDR2 ANQGSEA. CDR3: CSVEGQSYEQYF. CDR3 DNA: TGCAGCGTTGAAGGGCAGTCCTACGAGCAGTACTTC.

The genes are TRBV6-5 and TRBJ2-5; D might be TRBD1 (5 bases). Germline values: CDR1 MNHEY, CDR2 SVGAGI. The CDR3 covers 15 residues. Trimming took 5 bases from V and 5 from J, leaving 18 bases between them. CDR3 protein: CASSPLILTVETQYF. CDR3 in DNA: TGTGCCAGCAGTCCTCTAATTCTGACAGTGGAGACCCAGTACTTC.

This sequence joins TRBV29-1 and TRBJ2-5; 7 bases fit TRBD1. CDR3 length: 13 amino acids. CDR1 and CDR2 (germline): SQVTM, ANQGSEA. The trim removed 6 bases at V and 2 bases at J, leaving 6 bases unmatched. CDR3 nucleotide sequence: TGCAGCGTGAACACAGGGGTACAAGAGACCCAGTACTTC. Amino acids: CSVNTGVQETQYF.

This clonotype has only a few counts. The rearrangement uses TRBV19 and TRBJ2-7; tentative D call: TRBD1 (6 bases). CDR1 LNHDA and CDR2 SQIVND come from the germline V gene (reference sequence). This CDR3 spans 15 amino acids. V lost 5 bases, J lost 2 bases, and 16 bases lay in between. The CDR3 region has the DNA TGTGCCAGTAGTCACAGGGACGGAAATACCTACGAGCAGTACTTC. This encodes CASSHRDGNTYEQYF. Full variable domain (outside the CDR3, taken from reference TRBV19 and TRBJ2-7): DGGITQSPKYLFRKEGQNVTLSCEQNLNHDAMYWYRQDPGQGLRLIYYSQIVNDFQKGDIAEGYSVSREKKESFPLTVTSAQKNPTAFYLCASSHRDGNTYEQYFGPGTRLTVT.

The J gene is TRBJ1-1, the V gene TRBV20-1; D is unclear. Trimming took 5 bases from V and 2 from J, leaving 9 bases between them. The CDR3 totals 12 residues. CDR1 and CDR2 (germline): DFQATT, SNEGSKA (reference sequence). The CDR3 DNA reads as TGCAGTGCTTGGACCCTTAACACTGAAGCTTTCTTT. Amino acids: CSAWTLNTEAFF.

This clonotype was counted a few times. The rearrangement joins TRBV6-5 to TRBJ2-7, with D unresolved. The V and J ends lost 7 bases and 1 base respectively, with 11 bases between them. The CDR3 is made up of 13 amino acids. CDR1 and CDR2 (germline): MNHEY, SVGAGI. CDR3 residues: CASTPVGSYEQYF. The CDR3, as DNA: TGTGCCAGCACCCCCGTAGGGTCCTACGAGCAGTACTTC.

Concerning this clonotype: Germline is not matched at one junction end, which may reflect a read error. The chain employs TRBV11-1 and TRBJ2-1; D unresolved. This CDR3 region has 11 residues. Germline V CDR1 and CDR2: SGHAT, FQDESV (reference sequence). The chain's CDR3 is CANSEYNEQFF. In DNA, the CDR3 is TGTGCCAACAGCGAATACAATGAGCAGTTCTTC.

The J gene is TRBJ1-1, the V gene TRBV27; D not certain. CDR1 and CDR2 from the germline V gene are MNHEY and SMNVEV (reference sequence). CDR3 length equals 14 residues. The germline V and J ends were trimmed by 8 bases and 6 bases, with 19 bases remaining between them. Here the CDR3 DNA reads TGTGCCAGCGGCGGAGGGCACGTGGCCGCTGAAGCTTTCTTT. This gives the protein CASGGGHVAAEAFF.